The source of this T cell receptor beta chain is a study of T cells in Graves' hyperthyroidism and ophthalmopathy (dated by TCRdb to between 2018 and 2020). About the study as a whole: Peripheral blood was sampled at the time of initial diagnosis, prior to any treatment. To identify distinguishing TCR V-J signatures, a discovery cohort of 95 to 100 patients was used, comprising 40 to 45 with Graves' ophthalmopathy and 57 with stable Graves' hyperthyroidism. Prospective prediction of ophthalmopathy was tested in an independent validation cohort of some 20 hyperthyroidism patients and 17 patients who later progressed to ophthalmopathy. The 100 discovery patients were randomly split 7:3 into training and test sets. In about 6 Graves' hyperthyroidism patients, the study also compared T-cell repertoires from thyroid tissue with T-cell repertoires from blood. Following sampling, methimazole starting at 30 mg daily was given to hyperthyroidism patients, and high-dose intravenous methylprednisolone was given to ophthalmopathy patients. According to the paper, TCR Vbeta CDR3 sequencing was carried out on 135 peripheral blood samples, which came from approximately 43 ophthalmopathy, 80 or so hyperthyroidism and approximately 17 progressor patients. General study outcomes and caveats: A 13 V-J signature model separated ophthalmopathy from stable hyperthyroidism, with around 90% sensitivity and about 81% specificity in cross-validation and 80%/75% in testing. No statistical method was used to fix the sample size in advance, and group allocation was not hidden from the investigators. In validation, progression to ophthalmopathy was predicted by the model with nearly 71% sensitivity and about 72% specificity, a median of roughly 6 months before onset. Most expanded thyroid clonotypes (frequency above 0.001) were also detected in blood, a finding suggesting that blood repertoires may reflect thyroid immune responses.

TCR beta CDR3 regions were amplified from RNA transcripts. The TCR CDR3 was subjected to a first round of RT-PCR using the HTBI primer set and the Qiagen OneStep RT-PCR kit. Libraries were constructed in a second round of multiplex PCR, after which size selection and purification were carried out. Paired-end sequencing of the libraries was performed with 100 bp reads on an Illumina HiSeq2000. Regarding the original processing steps: Raw data were processed with SOAPnuke, discarding reads with adapters, uncalled bases, mean Phred below 15, or no exact constant-primer or identifier match. High-quality paired reads were merged with COPE v1.2.5, and unique nucleotide sequences were defined as clonotypes. MiTCR v1.1 was used to align the clonotypes against IMGT TRBV, TRBD and TRBJ reference segments. Analysis was restricted to V-J combinations with a frequency above 0.0001, which covered roughly 99% of repertoires. The TCS score was defined as F50 (clonal expansion) divided by E x V (chaos), with BLOSUM62-based TCRdist calculated between CDR3 peptides within each V-J. Welch's t-statistics and random forest reduced around 520 V-J features to 10 to 15, which were used in a naive Bayes classifier (R e1071). In-frame beta chains were kept once TCRdb had trimmed the public reads at Q25 with fastp and called clones with MiXCR. Each CDR3 protein gets just one entry, which takes the most common genes and DNA from the rows behind it. TCRdb assigned the V and J calls; the authors' analysis was not used. The sample table records hundreds of thousands of distinct CDR3 sequences; 20% of these occur just once. The ten largest make up 34% of the sample.

There are many counts of this clonotype. Its antigen specificity is not known. No qualities accompany the bases; no much larger clone lies one base away. In the ophthalmopathy patients, disease was moderately to severely active, with a Clinical Activity Score of 3 or more, a NOSPECS grade of 4 or more, and a duration of less than 3 months. The study excluded patients with uncontrolled infections, other autoimmune diseases, pregnancy or lactation. Diagnoses were based on clinical symptoms, serum thyroxine and TRAb, thyroid ultrasound and orbital computed tomography. PBMCs were isolated from 10 ml of fresh peripheral blood by Ficoll-Paque density gradient centrifugation. Trizol reagent was used to extract total RNA, and RNA quality was then checked on an Agilent 2100 Bioanalyzer. Trimming removed 5 bases from V and 5 bases from J; the gene matches leave 7 bases unexplained. Counted from cysteine to phenylalanine, this CDR3 has 16 amino acids. The DNA shown is the 48-base CDR3, in frame from base 1.

The V and J segments used are TRBV12-3 or TRBV12-4 and TRBJ2-1; 12 bases in the junction line up with TRBD2. Sequencing used blood. The source of this sequence is a man aged 25 to 40 with Graves' ophthalmopathy. The CDR3 corresponds to CASSARTSGKDNEQFF. At the DNA level, the sequence is TGTGCCAGCAGTGCCCGGACTAGCGGGAAAGACAATGAGCAGTTCTTC.